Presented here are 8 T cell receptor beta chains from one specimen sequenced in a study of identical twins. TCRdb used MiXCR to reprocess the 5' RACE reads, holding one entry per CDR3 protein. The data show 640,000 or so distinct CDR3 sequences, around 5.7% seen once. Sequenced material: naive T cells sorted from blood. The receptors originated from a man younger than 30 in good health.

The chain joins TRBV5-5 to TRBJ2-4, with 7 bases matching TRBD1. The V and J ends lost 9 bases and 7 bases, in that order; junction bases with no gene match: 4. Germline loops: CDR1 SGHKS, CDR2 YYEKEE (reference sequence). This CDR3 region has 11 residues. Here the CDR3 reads CATLQGNIQYF. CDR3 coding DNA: TGTGCCACCCTACAGGGGAACATTCAGTACTTC.

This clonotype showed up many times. CDR3 region: CSAGRGIQETQYF. The DNA for the CDR3 is TGCAGTGCTGGCCGGGGGATCCAAGAGACCCAGTACTTC. The J gene is TRBJ2-5, the V gene TRBV20-1, with TRBD2 as a possible D gene (6 bases). CDR3 length: 13 residues. The germline CDR1 and CDR2 sequences are DFQATT and SNEGSKA (reference sequence). Trimming stripped 5 bases from V and 1 base from J, with 11 bases between.

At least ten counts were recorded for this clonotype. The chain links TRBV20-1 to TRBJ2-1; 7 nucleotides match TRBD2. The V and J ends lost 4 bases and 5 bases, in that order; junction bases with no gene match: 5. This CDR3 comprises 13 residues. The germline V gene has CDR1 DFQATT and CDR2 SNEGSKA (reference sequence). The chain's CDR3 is CSAIRGRDNEQFF. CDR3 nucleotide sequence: TGCAGTGCTATTAGAGGGAGGGACAATGAGCAGTTCTTC.

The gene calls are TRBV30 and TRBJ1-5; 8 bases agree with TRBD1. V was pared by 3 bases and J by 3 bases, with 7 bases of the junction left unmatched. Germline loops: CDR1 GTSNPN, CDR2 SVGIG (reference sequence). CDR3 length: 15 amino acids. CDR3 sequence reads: CAWSPGQGANQPQHF. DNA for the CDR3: TGTGCCTGGAGCCCCGGCCAGGGGGCCAATCAGCCCCAGCATTTT.

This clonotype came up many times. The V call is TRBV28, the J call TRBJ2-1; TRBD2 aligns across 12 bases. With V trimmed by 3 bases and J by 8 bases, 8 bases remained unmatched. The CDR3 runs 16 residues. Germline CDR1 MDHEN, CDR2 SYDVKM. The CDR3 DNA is TGTGCCAGCAGTTTTGGGCCTAGCGGGAGGGTCTATGAGCAGTTCTTC. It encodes CASSFGPSGRVYEQFF.

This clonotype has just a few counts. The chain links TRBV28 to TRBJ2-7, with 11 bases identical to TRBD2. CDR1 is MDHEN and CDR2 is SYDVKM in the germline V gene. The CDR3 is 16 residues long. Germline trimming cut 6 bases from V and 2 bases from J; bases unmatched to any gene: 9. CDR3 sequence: CASSSASGRTPYEQYF. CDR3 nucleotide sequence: TGTGCCAGCAGCTCCGCTAGCGGGAGGACCCCCTACGAGCAGTACTTC.

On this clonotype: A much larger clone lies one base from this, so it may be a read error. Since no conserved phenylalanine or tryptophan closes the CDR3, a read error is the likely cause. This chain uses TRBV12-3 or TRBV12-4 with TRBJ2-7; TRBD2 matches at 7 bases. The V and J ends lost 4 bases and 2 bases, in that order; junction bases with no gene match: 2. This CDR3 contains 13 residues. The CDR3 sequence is CASSSSGPYEQYD. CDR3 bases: TGTGCCAGCAGTTCTAGCGGTCCCTACGAGCAGTACGAC.

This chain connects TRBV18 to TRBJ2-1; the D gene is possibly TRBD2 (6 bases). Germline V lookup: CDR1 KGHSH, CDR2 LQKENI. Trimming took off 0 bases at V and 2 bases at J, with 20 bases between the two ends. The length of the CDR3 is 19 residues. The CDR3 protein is CASSPPIIREWGPYNEQFF. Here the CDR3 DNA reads TGTGCCAGCTCACCACCAATTATCCGGGAGTGGGGACCCTACAATGAGCAGTTCTTC.